This T cell receptor (beta chain) was captured in a study of early T cells in non-severe SARS-CoV-2 infection. This clonotype was seen a handful of times. The germline gives CDR1 LNHDA, CDR2 SQIVND (reference sequence). This CDR3 contains 15 residues. V was cut by 4 bases and J by 4 bases, with 16 bases left in between. MiXCR was run by TCRdb on the 5' RACE reads, yielding one entry per CDR3 protein. The sample records around 30,000 distinct CDR3 sequences, around 6% being singletons. The sequencing input was whole blood. This chain joins TRBV19 and TRBJ2-5; the D gene is possibly TRBD1 (5 bases). The TCR sequence derives from an adult who was a healthcare worker with PCR-confirmed SARS-CoV-2 infection or an uninfected control (not recorded which). CDR3 in amino acids: CASSRLSSGAETQYF. CDR3 sequence (DNA): TGTGCCAGTAGTAGGCTCAGCTCTGGGGCAGAGACCCAGTACTTC.